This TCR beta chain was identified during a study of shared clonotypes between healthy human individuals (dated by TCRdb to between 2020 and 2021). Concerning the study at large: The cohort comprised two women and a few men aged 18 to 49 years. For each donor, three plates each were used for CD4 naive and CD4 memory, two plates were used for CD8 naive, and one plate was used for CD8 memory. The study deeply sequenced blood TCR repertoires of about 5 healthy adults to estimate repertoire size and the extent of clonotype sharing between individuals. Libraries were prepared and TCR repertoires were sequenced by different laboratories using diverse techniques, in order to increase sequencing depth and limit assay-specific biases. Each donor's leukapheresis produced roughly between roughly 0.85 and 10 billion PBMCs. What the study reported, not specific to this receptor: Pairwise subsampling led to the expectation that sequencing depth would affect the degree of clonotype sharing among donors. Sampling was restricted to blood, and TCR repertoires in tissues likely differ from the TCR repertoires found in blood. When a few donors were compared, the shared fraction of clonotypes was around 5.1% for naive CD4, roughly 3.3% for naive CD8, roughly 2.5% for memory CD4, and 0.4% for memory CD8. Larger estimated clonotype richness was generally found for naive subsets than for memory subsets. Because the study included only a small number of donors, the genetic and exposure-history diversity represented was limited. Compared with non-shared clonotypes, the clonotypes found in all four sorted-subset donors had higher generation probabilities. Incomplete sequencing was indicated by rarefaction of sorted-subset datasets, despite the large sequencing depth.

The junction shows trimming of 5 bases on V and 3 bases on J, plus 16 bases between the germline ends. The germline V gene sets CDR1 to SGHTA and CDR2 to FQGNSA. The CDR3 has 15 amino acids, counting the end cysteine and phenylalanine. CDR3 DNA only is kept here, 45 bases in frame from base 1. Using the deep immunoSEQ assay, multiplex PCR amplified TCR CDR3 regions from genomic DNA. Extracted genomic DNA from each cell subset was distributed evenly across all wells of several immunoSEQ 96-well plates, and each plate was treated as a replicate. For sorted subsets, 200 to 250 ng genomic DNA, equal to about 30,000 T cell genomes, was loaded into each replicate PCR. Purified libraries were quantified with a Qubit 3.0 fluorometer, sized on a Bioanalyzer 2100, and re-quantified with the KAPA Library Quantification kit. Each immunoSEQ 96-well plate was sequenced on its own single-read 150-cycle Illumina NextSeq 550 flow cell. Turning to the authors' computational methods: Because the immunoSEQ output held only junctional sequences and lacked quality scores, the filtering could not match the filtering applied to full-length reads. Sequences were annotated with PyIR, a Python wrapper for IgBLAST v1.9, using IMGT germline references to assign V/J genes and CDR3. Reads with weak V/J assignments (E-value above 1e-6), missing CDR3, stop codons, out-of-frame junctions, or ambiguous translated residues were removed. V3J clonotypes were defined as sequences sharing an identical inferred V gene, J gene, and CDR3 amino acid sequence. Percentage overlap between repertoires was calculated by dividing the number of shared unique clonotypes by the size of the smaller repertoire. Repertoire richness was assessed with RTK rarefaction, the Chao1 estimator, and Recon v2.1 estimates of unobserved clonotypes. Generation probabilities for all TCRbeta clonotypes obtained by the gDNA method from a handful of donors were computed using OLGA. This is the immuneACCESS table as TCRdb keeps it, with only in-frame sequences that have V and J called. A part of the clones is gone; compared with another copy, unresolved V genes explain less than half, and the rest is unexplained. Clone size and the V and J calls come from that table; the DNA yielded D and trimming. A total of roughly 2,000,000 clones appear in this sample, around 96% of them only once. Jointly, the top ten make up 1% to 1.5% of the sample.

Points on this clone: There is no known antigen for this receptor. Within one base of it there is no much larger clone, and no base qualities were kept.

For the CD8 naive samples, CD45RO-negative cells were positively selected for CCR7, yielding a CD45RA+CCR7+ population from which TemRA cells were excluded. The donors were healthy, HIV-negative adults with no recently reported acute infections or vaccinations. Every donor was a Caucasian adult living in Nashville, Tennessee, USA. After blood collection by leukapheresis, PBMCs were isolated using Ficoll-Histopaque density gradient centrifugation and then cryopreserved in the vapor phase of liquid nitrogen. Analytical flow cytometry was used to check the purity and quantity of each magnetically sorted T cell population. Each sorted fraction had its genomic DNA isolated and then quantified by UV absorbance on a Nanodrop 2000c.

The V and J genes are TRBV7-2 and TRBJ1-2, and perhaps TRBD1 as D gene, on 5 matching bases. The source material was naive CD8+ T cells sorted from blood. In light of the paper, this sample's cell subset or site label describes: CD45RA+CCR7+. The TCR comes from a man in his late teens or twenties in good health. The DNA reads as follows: TGTGCCAGCAGCCCGTGGCTGGGGGAGGACTATGGCTACACCTTC. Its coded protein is CASSPWLGEDYGYTF.